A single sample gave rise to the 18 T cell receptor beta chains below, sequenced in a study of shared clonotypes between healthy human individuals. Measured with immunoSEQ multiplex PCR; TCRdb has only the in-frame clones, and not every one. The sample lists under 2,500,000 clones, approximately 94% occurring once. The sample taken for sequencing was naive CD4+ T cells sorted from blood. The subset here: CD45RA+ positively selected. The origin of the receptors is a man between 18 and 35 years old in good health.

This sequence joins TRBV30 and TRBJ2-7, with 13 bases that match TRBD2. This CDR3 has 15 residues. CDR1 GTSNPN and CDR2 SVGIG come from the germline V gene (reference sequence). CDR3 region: CAVPVIGLAGVEQYF. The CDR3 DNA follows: TGTGCAGTTCCCGTTATCGGACTAGCGGGAGTTGAGCAGTACTTC.

The CDR3 sequence: CASSPSGDGYGYTF. The CDR3 bases are TGTGCCAGCAGCCCCTCAGGGGATGGCTATGGCTACACCTTC. The chain joins TRBV7-2 to TRBJ1-2; weak D call: TRBD1 (6 bases). Germline CDR1 is SGHTA and CDR2 is FQGNSA. V lost 5 bases and J 4 bases, leaving 14 bases between the germline ends. There are 14 residues in the CDR3. Complete variable domain (other parts from reference TRBV7-2 and TRBJ1-2): GAGVSQSPSNKVTEKGKDVELRCDPISGHTALYWYRQSLGQGLEFLIYFQGNSAPDKSGLPSDRFSAERTGGSVSTLTIQRTQQEDSAVYLCASSPSGDGYGYTFGSGTRLTVV.

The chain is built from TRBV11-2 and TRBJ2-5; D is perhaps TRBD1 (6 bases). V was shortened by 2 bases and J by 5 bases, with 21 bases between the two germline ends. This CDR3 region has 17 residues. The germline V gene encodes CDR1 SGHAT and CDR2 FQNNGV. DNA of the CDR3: TGTGCCAGCAGCTTAACCCTGTCACAGGGAACGGGGGAGACCCAGTACTTC. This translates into CASSLTLSQGTGETQYF.

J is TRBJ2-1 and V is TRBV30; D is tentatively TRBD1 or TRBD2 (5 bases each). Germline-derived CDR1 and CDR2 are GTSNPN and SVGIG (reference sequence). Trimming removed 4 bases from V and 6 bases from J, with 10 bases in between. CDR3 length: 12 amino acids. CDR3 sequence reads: CAWTERGNEQFF. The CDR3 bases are TGTGCCTGGACTGAGAGGGGCAATGAGCAGTTCTTC.

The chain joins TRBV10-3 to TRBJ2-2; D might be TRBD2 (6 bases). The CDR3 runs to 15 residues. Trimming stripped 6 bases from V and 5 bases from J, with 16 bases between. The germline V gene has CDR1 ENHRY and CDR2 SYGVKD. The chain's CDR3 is CAISNLEGGTGELFF. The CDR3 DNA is TGTGCCATCAGCAACTTAGAGGGAGGTACCGGGGAGCTGTTTTTT.

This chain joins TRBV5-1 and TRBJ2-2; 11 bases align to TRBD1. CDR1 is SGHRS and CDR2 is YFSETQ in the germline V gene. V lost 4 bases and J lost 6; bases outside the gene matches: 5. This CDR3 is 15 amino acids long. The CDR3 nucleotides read TGCGCCAGCAGCCCGGACAGGGGGCCGCCCGGGGAGCTGTTTTTT. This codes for CASSPDRGPPGELFF. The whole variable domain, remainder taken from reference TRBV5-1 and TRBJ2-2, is KAGVTQTPRYLIKTRGQQVTLSCSPISGHRSVSWYQQTPGQGLQFLFEYFSETQRNKGNFPGRFSGRQFSNSRSEMNVSTLELGDSALYLCASSPDRGPPGELFFGEGSRLTVL.

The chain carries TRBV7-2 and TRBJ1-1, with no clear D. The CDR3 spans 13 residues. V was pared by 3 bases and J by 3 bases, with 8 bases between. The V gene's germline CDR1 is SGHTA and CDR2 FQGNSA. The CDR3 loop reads CASSFSRDTEAFF. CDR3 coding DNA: TGTGCCAGCAGCTTCAGTCGAGACACTGAAGCTTTCTTT.

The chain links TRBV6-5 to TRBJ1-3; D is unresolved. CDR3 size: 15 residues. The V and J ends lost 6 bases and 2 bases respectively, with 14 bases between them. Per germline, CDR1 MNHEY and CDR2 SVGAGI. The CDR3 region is CASSLGRGPGNTIYF. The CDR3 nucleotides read TGTGCCAGCAGCCTCGGACGTGGGCCTGGAAACACCATATATTTT.

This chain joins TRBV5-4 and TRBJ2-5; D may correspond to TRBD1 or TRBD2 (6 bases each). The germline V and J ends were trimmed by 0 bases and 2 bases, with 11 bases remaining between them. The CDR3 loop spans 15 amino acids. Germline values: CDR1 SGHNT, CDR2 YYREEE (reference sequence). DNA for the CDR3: TGTGCCAGCAGCTTGGATGGAGGGGGTCAAGAGACCCAGTACTTC. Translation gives CASSLDGGGQETQYF. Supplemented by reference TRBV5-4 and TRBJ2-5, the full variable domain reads ETGVTQSPTHLIKTRGQQVTLRCSSQSGHNTVSWYQQALGQGPQFIFQYYREEENGRGNFPPRFSGLQFPNYSSELNVNALELDDSALYLCASSLDGGGQETQYFGPGTRLLVL.

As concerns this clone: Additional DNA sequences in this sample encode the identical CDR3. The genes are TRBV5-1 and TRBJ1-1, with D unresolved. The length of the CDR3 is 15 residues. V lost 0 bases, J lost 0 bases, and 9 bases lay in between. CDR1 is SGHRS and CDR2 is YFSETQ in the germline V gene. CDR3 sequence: CASSLAGQVNTEAFF. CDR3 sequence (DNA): TGCGCCAGCAGCTTGGCCGGGCAGGTGAACACTGAAGCTTTCTTT.

The CDR3 protein is CASSFKGHSPEGEKLFF. The DNA for the CDR3 is TGCGCCAGCAGCTTCAAAGGTCACTCCCCAGAGGGGGAAAAACTGTTTTTT. The V and J genes are TRBV5-1 and TRBJ1-4; D perhaps matches TRBD1 (5 bases). Germline CDR1 SGHRS, CDR2 YFSETQ. The CDR3 is 17 amino acids. V lost 2 bases to trimming and J lost 8 bases, with 22 bases between them.

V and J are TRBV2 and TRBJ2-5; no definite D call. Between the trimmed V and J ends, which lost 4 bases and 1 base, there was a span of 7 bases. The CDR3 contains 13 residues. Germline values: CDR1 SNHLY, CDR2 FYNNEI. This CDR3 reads CASSVNRQETQYF. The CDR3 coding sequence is TGTGCCAGCAGTGTGAATCGCCAAGAGACCCAGTACTTC.

The CDR3 nucleotides read TGCGCCAGCAGCCAAGAGGATCGGATGAACACTGAAGCTTTCTTT. It specifies CASSQEDRMNTEAFF. V usage is TRBV4-1 and J usage is TRBJ1-1; D is undetermined. Between the trimmed V and J ends, which lost 0 bases and 0 bases, there was a span of 8 bases. The CDR3 is made up of 15 amino acids. Looked up from germline, CDR1 is MGHRA and CDR2 is YSYEKL.

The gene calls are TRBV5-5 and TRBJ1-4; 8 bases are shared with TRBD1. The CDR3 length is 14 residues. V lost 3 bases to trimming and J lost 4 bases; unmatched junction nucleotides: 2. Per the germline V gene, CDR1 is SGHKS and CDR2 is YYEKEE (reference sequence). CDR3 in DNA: TGTGCCAGCAGCTCGGGACAGGATAATGAAAAACTGTTTTTT. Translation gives CASSSGQDNEKLFF.

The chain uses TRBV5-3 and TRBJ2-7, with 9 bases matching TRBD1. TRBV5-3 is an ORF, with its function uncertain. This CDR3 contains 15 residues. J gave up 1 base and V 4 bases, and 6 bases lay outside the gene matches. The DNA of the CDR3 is TGTGCCAGAAGCCCTAGACAGGGGGAGTCCTACGAGCAGTACTTC. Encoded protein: CARSPRQGESYEQYF.

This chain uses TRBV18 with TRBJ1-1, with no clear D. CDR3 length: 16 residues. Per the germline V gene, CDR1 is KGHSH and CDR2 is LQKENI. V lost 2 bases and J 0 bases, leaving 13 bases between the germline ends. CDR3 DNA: TGTGCCAGCTCACCAACTGCTCTGGGATTGAACACTGAAGCTTTCTTT. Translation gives CASSPTALGLNTEAFF.

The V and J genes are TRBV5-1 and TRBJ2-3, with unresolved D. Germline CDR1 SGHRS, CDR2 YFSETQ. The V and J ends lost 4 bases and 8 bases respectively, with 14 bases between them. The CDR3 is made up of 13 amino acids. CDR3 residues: CASSPDRASTQYF. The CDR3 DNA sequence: TGCGCCAGCAGCCCCGACCGGGCGAGTACGCAGTATTTT.

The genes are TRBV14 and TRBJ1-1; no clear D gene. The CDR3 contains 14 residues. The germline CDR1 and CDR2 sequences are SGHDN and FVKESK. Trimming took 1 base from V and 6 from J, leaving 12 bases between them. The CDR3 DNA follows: TGTGCCAGCAGCCAAGCCCTCCCTGGGGCTGAAGCTTTCTTT. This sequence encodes CASSQALPGAEAFF. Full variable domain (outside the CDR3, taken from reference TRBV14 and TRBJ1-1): EAGVTQFPSHSVIEKGQTVTLRCDPISGHDNLYWYRRVMGKEIKFLLHFVKESKQDESGMPNNRFLAERTGGTYSTLKVQPAELEDSGVYFCASSQALPGAEAFFGQGTRLTVV.